These T cell receptor beta chains were read from a single sample in a study of identical twins. TCRdb ran MiXCR on the 5' RACE reads and lists one entry per CDR3 protein. The table shows 600,000 to 800,000 distinct CDR3 sequences, with about 20% occurring only once. A further study also used this sample, focusing on T cells expressing NK-cell markers.

Sequencing input: PBMCs. All receptors come from a woman aged 18 to 35 in good health. CDR3s include the opening cysteine and the closing phenylalanine or tryptophan. D genes are given only for firm matches. Some rows mark clone size as missing; the rest say once, few, many or name a class of expanded clone.

cdr3_aa | cdr3_nt | v_call | clone_size | d_call | cdr3_length | j_call
CASSHLQSSYNEQFF | TGTGCCAGCAGCCACTTACAGAGCTCCTACAATGAGCAGTTCTTC | TRBV5-5 | - | - | 15 | TRBJ2-1
CASSLGSRANVLTF | TGCGCCAGCAGCTTAGGCTCTAGGGCCAACGTCCTGACTTTC | TRBV5-1 | few | - | 14 | TRBJ2-6
CASSLEPGTRGYTF | TGTGCCAGCAGCTTAGAACCAGGGACGCGCGGCTACACCTTC | TRBV7-2 | - | - | 14 | TRBJ1-2
CASSWGGNLDEQFF | TGTGCCAGCAGTTGGGGGGGGAACCTCGATGAGCAGTTCTTC | TRBV12-3/TRBV12-4 | - | TRBD2 | 14 | TRBJ2-1
CASSLRARVIGDEQFF | TGTGCCAGCAGCTTACGTGCGCGGGTTATTGGTGATGAGCAGTTCTTC | TRBV7-2 | few | - | 16 | TRBJ2-1
CASSEPGVAKNIQYF | TGTGCCAGCAGTGAGCCAGGGGTAGCCAAAAACATTCAGTACTTC | TRBV6-1 | - | - | 15 | TRBJ2-4
CASSYRTSGYVEQYF | TGTGCCAGCAGTTATAGGACTAGCGGTTACGTCGAGCAGTACTTC | TRBV6-5 | many | TRBD2 | 15 | TRBJ2-7
CSARDPSPDTQYF | TGCAGTGCTAGGGACCCTAGCCCAGATACGCAGTATTTT | TRBV20-1 | few | - | 13 | TRBJ2-3
CASSRTGRDGYTF | TGTGCCAGCAGCAGGACAGGGAGGGATGGCTACACCTTC | TRBV2 | few | TRBD1 | 13 | TRBJ1-2
CASRTGTVNSPLHF | TGTGCCAGCAGAACCGGGACAGTTAATTCACCCCTCCACTTT | TRBV2 | few | TRBD1 | 14 | TRBJ1-6
CASSSRTGGKETQYF | TGCGCCAGCAGCTCCCGGACGGGGGGCAAAGAGACCCAGTACTTC | TRBV5-1 | - | - | 15 | TRBJ2-5
CSVEDAGTSGTKRQYF | TGCAGCGTTGAAGACGCCGGGACTAGCGGGACCAAGCGGCAGTATTTT | TRBV29-1 | few | TRBD2 | 16 | TRBJ2-3
CASSPDRAGWNTEAFF | TGTGCCAGCAGCCCGGACAGGGCCGGGTGGAATACTGAAGCTTTCTTT | TRBV9 | - | TRBD1 | 16 | TRBJ1-1
CASSTPSGGAGTGELFF | TGTGCCAGCAGCACCCCTAGCGGGGGGGCCGGTACCGGGGAGCTGTTTTTT | TRBV9 | - | TRBD2 | 17 | TRBJ2-2
CASSFQGDEQFF | TGTGCCAGCAGCTTCCAGGGCGATGAGCAGTTCTTC | TRBV7-8 | many | - | 12 | TRBJ2-1
CASSDGLEGDKNIQYF | TGTGCCAGCAGCGATGGACTGGAGGGGGACAAAAACATTCAGTACTTC | TRBV21-1 | once | - | 16 | TRBJ2-4
CASRWTSPYNEQFF | TGCGCCAGCAGGTGGACTAGCCCGTACAATGAGCAGTTCTTC | TRBV10-2 | many | TRBD2 | 14 | TRBJ2-1
CASSLGTSATYEQYF | TGTGCCAGCAGTTTAGGAACTAGCGCAACCTACGAGCAGTACTTC | TRBV12-3/TRBV12-4 | few | TRBD2 | 15 | TRBJ2-7
CATSQSRPDHGFLFF | TGTGCCACCAGCCAATCGAGGCCGGACCATGGATTCCTGTTTTTT | TRBV15 | - | - | 15 | TRBJ1-4
CASSLETGFYEQYF | TGCGCCAGCAGCTTAGAGACAGGTTTCTACGAGCAGTACTTC | TRBV5-1 | - | - | 14 | TRBJ2-7
CASSLQQIGTQYF | TGTGCCAGCAGTTTACAACAGATCGGGACCCAGTACTTC | TRBV27 | few | - | 13 | TRBJ2-5
CSARWTYNEQFF | TGCAGTGCTAGATGGACATACAATGAGCAGTTCTTC | TRBV20-1 | few | - | 12 | TRBJ2-1
CASSFGGRRSEQFF | TGCGCCAGCAGCTTTGGGGGGCGAAGATCTGAGCAGTTCTTC | TRBV5-1 | - | - | 14 | TRBJ2-1
CASSLSPTNQPQHF | TGTGCCAGCAGTTTGTCCCCGACGAATCAGCCCCAGCATTTT | TRBV12-3/TRBV12-4 | few | - | 14 | TRBJ1-5
CASSFPGTGEAFF | TGTGCCAGCAGCTTCCCCGGGACCGGTGAAGCTTTCTTT | TRBV7-9 | - | - | 13 | TRBJ1-1
CASSQESAGYLYGYTF | TGCGCCAGCAGCCAAGAATCGGCAGGGTACCTCTATGGCTACACCTTC | TRBV4-1 | many | - | 16 | TRBJ1-2
CASSFDSTGELFF | TGTGCCAGCAGCTTTGACAGCACCGGGGAGCTGTTTTTT | TRBV7-9 | many | - | 13 | TRBJ2-2
CASSLGWDRHYEQYF | TGTGCCAGCAGCTTAGGATGGGACAGGCACTACGAGCAGTACTTC | TRBV7-2 | - | TRBD1 | 15 | TRBJ2-7
CSAYLGGAVTGELFF | TGCAGTGCTTACCTCGGAGGAGCGGTAACCGGGGAGCTGTTTTTT | TRBV20-1 | - | - | 15 | TRBJ2-2
CASTWTGMFAEAFF | TGTGCCAGCACTTGGACAGGGATGTTCGCAGAAGCTTTCTTT | TRBV13 | - | TRBD1 | 14 | TRBJ1-1
CASSAGTKGETQYF | TGCGCCAGCAGCGCAGGGACAAAGGGAGAGACCCAGTACTTC | TRBV5-1 | - | - | 14 | TRBJ2-5
CATSTGLAGVAQYF | TGTGCCACCAGCACGGGACTAGCGGGGGTAGCGCAGTATTTT | TRBV15 | - | TRBD2 | 14 | TRBJ2-3
CASSPEGGTSRFF | TGTGCCAGCAGCCCCGAAGGGGGGACTTCGCGGTTCTTC | TRBV12-3/TRBV12-4 | - | - | 13 | TRBJ2-1
CASSTLRQAKNIQYF | TGTGCCAGCAGTACCCTGAGACAGGCCAAAAACATTCAGTACTTC | TRBV6-1 | few | - | 15 | TRBJ2-4
CASSPRGYGTDTQYF | TGTGCCAGCAGTCCCAGGGGGTACGGCACAGATACGCAGTATTTT | TRBV12-3/TRBV12-4 | - | TRBD1 | 15 | TRBJ2-3
CASSRRWDTEAFF | TGTGCCAGCAGCCGTCGGTGGGACACTGAAGCTTTCTTT | TRBV5-4 | few | - | 13 | TRBJ1-1
CSASRSSTHYEQYF | TGCAGTGCTAGTAGGAGCAGTACTCACTACGAGCAGTACTTC | TRBV20-1 | few | - | 14 | TRBJ2-7
CATSRDRLGAGVRNEQFF | TGTGCCACCAGCAGAGATCGGTTAGGGGCAGGGGTTAGGAATGAGCAGTTCTTC | TRBV15 | - | - | 18 | TRBJ2-1
CSVGRGGEKLFF | TGCAGCGTTGGCAGGGGAGGCGAAAAACTGTTTTTT | TRBV29-1 | few | - | 12 | TRBJ1-4
CAIFNGQTSTDTQYF | TGTGCCATCTTTAATGGACAGACTAGCACAGATACGCAGTATTTT | TRBV10-3 | - | - | 15 | TRBJ2-3
CASSGGGPYQETQYF | TGCGCCAGCAGTGGGGGGGGGCCTTACCAAGAGACCCAGTACTTC | TRBV4-1 | - | - | 15 | TRBJ2-5
CASSGSSYNSPLHF | TGTGCCAGCAGCGGGAGCTCCTATAATTCACCCCTCCACTTT | TRBV7-2 | many | - | 14 | TRBJ1-6
CASSQDWRQGQYF | TGTGCCAGCAGCCAAGATTGGAGACAGGGCCAGTACTTC | TRBV4-2 | - | TRBD1 | 13 | TRBJ2-4
CSAREPTREQFF | TGCAGTGCTAGGGAACCCACGCGCGAGCAGTTCTTC | TRBV20-1 | many | - | 12 | TRBJ2-1